This is a list of T cell receptor beta chains from one sample in a study of cytomegalovirus exposure and HLA in healthy donors. Sequencing used immunoSEQ multiplex PCR; TCRdb keeps in-frame clones, though not all of them. The sample shows about 93,000 clones, around 78% of them seen only once. The sample consisted of PBMCs. Every receptor here comes from a man aged 30 to 45 in good health and CMV-seronegative. CDR3s include the opening cysteine and the closing phenylalanine or tryptophan. A D gene is named only where the DNA matches it firmly. Size is stated for part of the rows, as once, few or many counts, or as a class when the clone is expanded.

v_gene: TRBV6-6; d_gene: -; j_gene: TRBJ1-4; len: 13; abundance: few; CDR3aa: CASSRQASEKLFF; CDR3nt: TGTGCCAGCAGTAGACAGGCCTCTGAAAAACTGTTTTTT
v_gene: TRBV10-3; d_gene: -; j_gene: TRBJ1-1; len: 13; abundance: -; CDR3aa: CAISEKGACEAFF; CDR3nt: TGTGCCATCAGTGAAAAAGGAGCGTGTGAAGCTTTCTTT
v_gene: TRBV13; d_gene: -; j_gene: TRBJ1-1; len: 14; abundance: -; CDR3aa: CASSQRGLRTEAFF; CDR3nt: TGTGCCAGCAGCCAGAGAGGGCTGCGCACTGAAGCTTTCTTT
v_gene: TRBV7-9; d_gene: TRBD1; j_gene: TRBJ1-6; len: 16; abundance: -; CDR3aa: CASSNPGTGNNSPLHF; CDR3nt: TGTGCCAGCAGCAACCCTGGGACAGGAAATAATTCACCCCTCCACTTT
v_gene: TRBV9; d_gene: -; j_gene: TRBJ2-2; len: 16; abundance: -; CDR3aa: CASSVVPLGVTGELFF; CDR3nt: TGTGCCAGCAGCGTAGTTCCTCTAGGCGTGACCGGGGAGCTGTTTTTT
v_gene: TRBV2; d_gene: TRBD1; j_gene: TRBJ1-1; len: 15; abundance: -; CDR3aa: CASIHEGAKNTEAFF; CDR3nt: TGTGCCAGCATTCACGAGGGGGCAAAGAACACTGAAGCTTTCTTT
v_gene: TRBV19; d_gene: TRBD1; j_gene: TRBJ2-7; len: 14; abundance: -; CDR3aa: CASSMGTGGYEQYF; CDR3nt: TGTGCCAGTAGTATGGGGACAGGGGGCTACGAGCAGTACTTC
v_gene: TRBV5-5; d_gene: -; j_gene: TRBJ1-1; len: 13; abundance: -; CDR3aa: CASSLGEVSEAFF; CDR3nt: TGTGCCAGCAGCTTGGGAGAGGTCAGTGAAGCTTTCTTT
v_gene: TRBV27; d_gene: TRBD1; j_gene: TRBJ1-2; len: 15; abundance: few; CDR3aa: CASSLTETGRYGYTF; CDR3nt: TGTGCCAGCAGTTTAACTGAGACAGGGCGCTATGGCTACACCTTC
v_gene: TRBV6-5; d_gene: -; j_gene: TRBJ2-5; len: 15; abundance: -; CDR3aa: CASSYRGYAGETQYF; CDR3nt: TGTGCCAGCAGTTACAGGGGATACGCAGGAGAGACCCAGTACTTC
v_gene: TRBV7-2; d_gene: -; j_gene: TRBJ2-1; len: 12; abundance: few; CDR3aa: CASSSQRHEQFF; CDR3nt: TGTGCCAGCAGCTCTCAGAGGCATGAGCAGTTCTTC
v_gene: TRBV6-1; d_gene: -; j_gene: TRBJ1-2; len: 14; abundance: -; CDR3aa: CASRHPRTGYGYTF; CDR3nt: TGTGCCAGCCGCCATCCCAGAACAGGCTATGGCTACACCTTC
v_gene: TRBV6-5; d_gene: -; j_gene: TRBJ1-1; len: 15; abundance: -; CDR3aa: CASSLSGGDHTEAFF; CDR3nt: TGTGCCAGCAGCCTCTCTGGCGGGGATCACACTGAAGCTTTCTTT
v_gene: TRBV29-1; d_gene: TRBD1; j_gene: TRBJ1-2; len: 16; abundance: few; CDR3aa: CSVEGTGGANSYGYTF; CDR3nt: TGCAGCGTTGAGGGGACAGGGGGTGCCAACAGCTATGGCTACACCTTC
v_gene: TRBV19; d_gene: TRBD2; j_gene: TRBJ2-1; len: 14; abundance: -; CDR3aa: CASSTSGGPAPAFF; CDR3nt: TGTGCCAGTAGTACCAGCGGGGGGCCCGCTCCAGCGTTCTTC
v_gene: TRBV27; d_gene: -; j_gene: TRBJ1-2; len: 14; abundance: -; CDR3aa: CASSLSAGVSGYTF; CDR3nt: TGTGCCAGCAGTTTATCGGCAGGGGTATCAGGCTACACCTTC
v_gene: TRBV14; d_gene: -; j_gene: TRBJ1-2; len: 14; abundance: -; CDR3aa: CASSQETENYGYTF; CDR3nt: TGTGCCAGCAGCCAAGAGACAGAGAACTATGGCTACACCTTC
v_gene: TRBV6-6; d_gene: -; j_gene: TRBJ1-1; len: 15; abundance: -; CDR3aa: CASSPETTSTAEAFF; CDR3nt: TGTGCCAGCAGCCCTGAAACTACAAGTACCGCTGAAGCTTTCTTT
v_gene: TRBV27; d_gene: -; j_gene: TRBJ2-7; len: 15; abundance: -; CDR3aa: CASSLSGGHSYEQYF; CDR3nt: TGTGCCAGCAGTTTATCAGGGGGACACTCCTACGAGCAGTACTTC
v_gene: TRBV2; d_gene: TRBD2; j_gene: TRBJ2-7; len: 15; abundance: -; CDR3aa: CASSEWGGSGYEQYF; CDR3nt: TGTGCCAGCAGTGAATGGGGAGGGTCGGGCTACGAGCAGTACTTC
v_gene: TRBV7-3; d_gene: TRBD2; j_gene: TRBJ2-1; len: 15; abundance: -; CDR3aa: CASSPTSGGWNEQFF; CDR3nt: TGTGCCAGCAGCCCTACTAGCGGGGGGTGGAATGAGCAGTTCTTC
v_gene: TRBV6-1; d_gene: -; j_gene: TRBJ1-5; len: 16; abundance: -; CDR3aa: CASSDSRAYSNQPQHF; CDR3nt: TGTGCCAGCAGTGATAGCAGGGCGTATAGCAATCAGCCCCAGCATTTT
v_gene: TRBV4-1; d_gene: -; j_gene: TRBJ1-5; len: 15; abundance: -; CDR3aa: CASSQVRGGDQPQHF; CDR3nt: TGCGCCAGCAGCCAAGTCCGGGGAGGGGATCAGCCCCAGCATTTT
v_gene: TRBV9; d_gene: -; j_gene: TRBJ1-2; len: 13; abundance: -; CDR3aa: CASSVDGAGGYTF; CDR3nt: TGTGCCAGCAGCGTAGATGGGGCAGGTGGCTACACCTTC
v_gene: TRBV5-6; d_gene: -; j_gene: TRBJ1-1; len: 13; abundance: -; CDR3aa: CASAPLNRAEAFF; CDR3nt: TGTGCCAGCGCTCCCTTGAACCGGGCTGAAGCTTTCTTT
v_gene: TRBV4-2; d_gene: TRBD1; j_gene: TRBJ2-7; len: 16; abundance: -; CDR3aa: CASSQDLTGAIYEQYF; CDR3nt: TGTGCCAGCAGCCAAGATTTGACAGGGGCTATCTACGAGCAGTACTTC
v_gene: TRBV14; d_gene: TRBD2; j_gene: TRBJ2-1; len: 15; abundance: -; CDR3aa: CASSFRLAGRGEQFF; CDR3nt: TGTGCCAGCAGCTTCCGACTAGCGGGACGAGGTGAGCAGTTCTTC
v_gene: TRBV4-2; d_gene: -; j_gene: TRBJ1-1; len: 14; abundance: -; CDR3aa: CASSHGGGNTEAFF; CDR3nt: TGTGCCAGCAGCCACGGGGGGGGGAACACTGAAGCTTTCTTT
v_gene: TRBV5-4; d_gene: TRBD2; j_gene: TRBJ2-3; len: 16; abundance: -; CDR3aa: CASSLAGAGLTDTQYF; CDR3nt: TGTGCCAGCAGCTTGGCGGGAGCGGGGTTGACAGATACGCAGTATTTT
v_gene: TRBV19; d_gene: -; j_gene: TRBJ1-1; len: 15; abundance: -; CDR3aa: CASTSRAARGQGAFF; CDR3nt: TGTGCCAGTACATCCCGCGCGGCGCGGGGGCAGGGAGCTTTCTTT
v_gene: TRBV6-5; d_gene: TRBD1; j_gene: TRBJ2-3; len: 16; abundance: -; CDR3aa: CASSYQRDRYTDTQYF; CDR3nt: TGTGCCAGCAGTTACCAACGGGACAGGTACACAGATACGCAGTATTTT
v_gene: TRBV19; d_gene: TRBD1; j_gene: TRBJ1-2; len: 14; abundance: -; CDR3aa: CASHPDRGHYGYTF; CDR3nt: TGTGCCAGCCACCCAGACAGGGGACACTATGGCTACACCTTC
v_gene: TRBV27; d_gene: TRBD1; j_gene: TRBJ1-1; len: 14; abundance: -; CDR3aa: CASSPGRGHSEAFF; CDR3nt: TGTGCCAGCAGTCCCGGGAGGGGGCATAGTGAAGCTTTCTTT
v_gene: TRBV5-1; d_gene: TRBD2; j_gene: TRBJ2-1; len: 16; abundance: -; CDR3aa: CASSQLAGASYNEQFF; CDR3nt: TGCGCCAGCAGCCAACTAGCGGGAGCTAGCTACAATGAGCAGTTCTTC
v_gene: TRBV5-4; d_gene: -; j_gene: TRBJ1-2; len: 15; abundance: -; CDR3aa: CASSLRWAAAFGYTF; CDR3nt: TGTGCCAGCAGCTTGCGTTGGGCAGCAGCTTTTGGCTACACCTTC
v_gene: TRBV12-5; d_gene: -; j_gene: TRBJ1-1; len: 15; abundance: -; CDR3aa: CASGSDIRVFSEAFF; CDR3nt: TGTGCTAGTGGTTCAGACATCAGGGTTTTCTCTGAAGCTTTCTTT
v_gene: TRBV7-9; d_gene: -; j_gene: TRBJ1-4; len: 16; abundance: -; CDR3aa: CASSSTDPSTNEKLFF; CDR3nt: TGTGCCAGCAGCTCGACTGATCCCTCAACTAATGAAAAACTGTTTTTT
v_gene: TRBV5-1; d_gene: TRBD1; j_gene: TRBJ1-4; len: 14; abundance: once; CDR3aa: CASSPGTGIEKLFF; CDR3nt: TGCGCCAGCAGCCCCGGGACAGGGATTGAAAAACTGTTTTTT
v_gene: TRBV5-1; d_gene: TRBD2; j_gene: TRBJ2-2; len: 15; abundance: -; CDR3aa: CASSQGLGNTGELFF; CDR3nt: TGCGCCAGCAGCCAGGGACTAGGAAACACCGGGGAGCTGTTTTTT
v_gene: TRBV6-5; d_gene: -; j_gene: TRBJ1-6; len: 15; abundance: -; CDR3aa: CASTRAGSYNSPLHF; CDR3nt: TGTGCCAGCACCCGGGCAGGGTCCTATAATTCACCCCTCCACTTT
v_gene: TRBV25-1; d_gene: -; j_gene: TRBJ2-3; len: 18; abundance: -; CDR3aa: CASSGGLMTGRQGDTQYF; CDR3nt: TGTGCCAGCAGTGGAGGGCTTATGACGGGACGCCAGGGGGATACGCAGTATTTT
v_gene: TRBV5-1; d_gene: TRBD2; j_gene: TRBJ2-3; len: 18; abundance: -; CDR3aa: CASSLGLAASVNTDTQYF; CDR3nt: TGCGCCAGCAGCTTGGGTCTAGCGGCGAGCGTTAACACAGATACGCAGTATTTT
v_gene: TRBV27; d_gene: TRBD1; j_gene: TRBJ2-1; len: 15; abundance: -; CDR3aa: CASTWIGTGRNEQFF; CDR3nt: TGTGCCAGCACCTGGATAGGGACAGGGAGGAATGAGCAGTTCTTC
v_gene: TRBV7-3; d_gene: -; j_gene: TRBJ1-1; len: 14; abundance: few; CDR3aa: CASSLLGQTGEAFF; CDR3nt: TGTGCCAGCAGCTTGCTCGGACAGACCGGGGAAGCTTTCTTT
v_gene: TRBV20-1; d_gene: -; j_gene: TRBJ2-1; len: 11; abundance: -; CDR3aa: CSASQVQLQFF; CDR3nt: TGCAGTGCTAGCCAGGTCCAATTACAGTTCTTC